This TCR beta chain appears in the sequencing data of a study of blood T cell repertoires in COVID-19. Study context: The cDNA or gDNA used as material had been derived from T cells, B-cell-depleted T cells, or PBMCs.

Germline CDR1 reads MDHEN; CDR2 reads SYDVKM. Germline trimming cut 5 bases from V and 11 bases from J; bases unmatched to any gene: 8. CDR3 length equals 13 residues. This clone occurred a few times. Source study methods: Amplification of reference gene primers was used by the study to estimate nucleated cell counts. TCRdb's copy holds only in-frame clones and misses some; the assay was immunoSEQ multiplex PCR. For V, J and clone size, that table is used; D and trimming come from the DNA. Of about 15,000 clones in the sample, approximately 82% are singletons; the top ten hold approximately 28%. The receptor's source is a woman aged 50 to 60 with active or convalescent COVID-19. The source material was peripheral blood. This chain uses TRBV28 with TRBJ2-3, with TRBD2 identical over 9 bases. The CDR3 sequence is CASSSGGTARQYF. CDR3 nucleotide sequence: TGTGCCAGCAGTAGCGGGGGGACTGCTAGGCAGTATTTT.